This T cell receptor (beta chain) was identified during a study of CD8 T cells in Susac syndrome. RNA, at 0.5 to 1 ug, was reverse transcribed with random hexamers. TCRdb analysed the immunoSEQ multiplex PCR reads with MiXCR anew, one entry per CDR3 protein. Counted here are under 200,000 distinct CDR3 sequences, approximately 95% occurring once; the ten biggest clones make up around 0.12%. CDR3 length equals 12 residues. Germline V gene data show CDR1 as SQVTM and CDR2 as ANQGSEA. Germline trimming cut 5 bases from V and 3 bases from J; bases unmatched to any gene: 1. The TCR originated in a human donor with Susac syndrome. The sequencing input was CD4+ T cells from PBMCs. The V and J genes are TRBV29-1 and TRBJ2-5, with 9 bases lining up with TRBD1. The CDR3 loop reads CSVRDREETQYF. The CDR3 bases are TGCAGCGTTCGGGACAGGGAAGAGACCCAGTACTTC.